This TCR beta chain was observed in a study of T cell changes during pregnancy in multiple sclerosis. This clone appeared a few times. The CDR3 length is 16 residues. Germline V gives CDR1 LNHDA, CDR2 SQIVND (reference sequence). Trimming took off 5 bases at V and 4 bases at J, with 15 bases between the two ends. TCRdb keeps only in-frame clones here, not all; method: immunoSEQ multiplex PCR. The sample shows 17,000 or so clones, nearly 90% of them seen only once. This chain joins TRBV19 and TRBJ2-6; D might be TRBD1 (6 bases). Here the sequenced sample was CD8+ T cells from peripheral blood mononuclear cells, taken after pregnancy. The clonotype comes from a female donor in good health, enrolled as a control in a pregnancy study. In DNA form, the CDR3 reads TGTGCCAGTAGTCCCCACAGGGTAACCGGGGCCAACGTCCTGACTTTC. Protein sequence: CASSPHRVTGANVLTF.